Sequencing of this TCR beta chain was carried out in a study of CD8+ T cells in alopecia areata. cDNA prepared by RNA extraction and subsequent reverse transcription served as the template for sequencing. Only in-frame clones appear in the TCRdb table, and some are missing; sequencing was by immunoSEQ multiplex PCR. The sample records some 170,000 clones, approximately 70% being singletons. Whole-study findings and limits: Alopecia totalis/universalis scalp especially showed more expanded CD8+ clones than normal scalp.

In germline, CDR1 is SGHDT, CDR2 YYEEEE. This CDR3 is built from 12 residues. Deletions cut 0 bases from V and 6 bases from J, with 7 bases between. Of note for this clone: Its antigen remains unidentified.

This clonotype originated in a human donor with alopecia areata. This chain joins TRBV5-6 and TRBJ2-7; possibly TRBD2 for D (6 bases). Sample: CD8+ T cells sorted from blood, taken at week 0. The CDR3 DNA reads TGTGCCAGCAGCTTGGCCGGGGGCGAGCAGTACTTC. Protein sequence: CASSLAGGEQYF.